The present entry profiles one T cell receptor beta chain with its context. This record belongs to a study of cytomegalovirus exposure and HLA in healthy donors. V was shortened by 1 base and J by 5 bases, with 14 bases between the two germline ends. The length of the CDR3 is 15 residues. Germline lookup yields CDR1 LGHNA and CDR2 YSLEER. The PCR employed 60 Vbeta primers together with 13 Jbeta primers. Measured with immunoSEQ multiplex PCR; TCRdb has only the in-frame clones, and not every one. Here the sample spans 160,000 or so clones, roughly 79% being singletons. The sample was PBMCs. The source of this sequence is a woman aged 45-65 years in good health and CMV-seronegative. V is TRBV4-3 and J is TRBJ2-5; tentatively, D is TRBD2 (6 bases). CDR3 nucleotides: TGCGCCAGCAGCCAAGCGAGGGGCGGGGTTGAGACCCAGTACTTC. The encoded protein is CASSQARGGVETQYF.